This TCR beta chain stems from a study of T cells after yellow fever vaccination. Study-wide background: SMART-Seq v4 Ultra Low Input handled preparation of low-cell-number fractions.

The study made its TCR cDNA through 5'RACE template switching. That step introduced a universal primer site along with UMIs. One entry per CDR3 protein results from TCRdb running MiXCR on the 5' RACE reads. Of roughly 120,000 distinct CDR3 sequences listed, more than 7.5% were seen once; the top ten hold about 25%. The CDR3 has 15 residues. Germline V lookup: CDR1 DFQATT, CDR2 SNEGSKA (reference sequence). Trimming left V 0 bases short and J 7 bases short, with 18 bases between. This clonotype occurred many times. The chain is built from TRBV20-1 and TRBJ2-5; D might be TRBD1 or TRBD2, each matching 5 bases. The TCR comes from a man aged 25 to 40 who received the YFV17D yellow fever vaccine. The sequences come from CD8+ T cells sorted from PBMCs, collected 45 days after the yellow fever booster vaccination. The DNA for the CDR3 is TGCAGTGCTAGAGACGGTGGAGAGGGGCGCGTGACCCAGTACTTC. Translating gives CSARDGGEGRVTQYF.